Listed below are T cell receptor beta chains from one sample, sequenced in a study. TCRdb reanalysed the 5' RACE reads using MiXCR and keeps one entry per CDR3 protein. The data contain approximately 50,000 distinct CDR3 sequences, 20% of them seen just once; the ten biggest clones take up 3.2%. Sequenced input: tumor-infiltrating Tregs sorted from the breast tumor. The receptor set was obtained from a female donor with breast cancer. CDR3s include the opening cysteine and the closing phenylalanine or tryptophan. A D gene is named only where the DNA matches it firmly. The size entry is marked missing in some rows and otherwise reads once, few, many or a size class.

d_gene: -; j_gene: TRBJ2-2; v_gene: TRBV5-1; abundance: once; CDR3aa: CASSPIWILANTGELFF; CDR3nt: TGCGCCAGCAGCCCGATTTGGATACTAGCGAACACCGGGGAGCTGTTTTTT
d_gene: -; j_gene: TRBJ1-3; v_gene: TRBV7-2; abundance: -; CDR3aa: CASSSLFSGNTIYF; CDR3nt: TGTGCCAGCAGCTCCCTCTTTTCTGGAAACACCATATATTTT
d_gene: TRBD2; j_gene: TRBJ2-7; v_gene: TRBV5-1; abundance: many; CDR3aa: CASSLGLAGVWYEQYF; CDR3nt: TGCGCCAGCAGCCTGGGACTAGCGGGAGTCTGGTACGAGCAGTACTTC
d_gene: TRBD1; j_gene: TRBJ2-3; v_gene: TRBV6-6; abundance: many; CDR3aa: CASTRQGARNTDTQYF; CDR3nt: TGTGCCAGCACAAGACAGGGGGCAAGAAACACAGATACGCAGTATTTT
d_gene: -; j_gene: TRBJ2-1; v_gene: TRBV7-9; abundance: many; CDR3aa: CASRTAGRYNEQFF; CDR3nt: TGTGCCAGCCGGACGGCGGGCCGCTACAATGAGCAGTTCTTC
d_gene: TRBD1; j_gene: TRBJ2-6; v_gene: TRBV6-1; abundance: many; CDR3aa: CASSFGTASGANVLTF; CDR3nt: TGTGCCAGCAGTTTCGGGACAGCCTCTGGGGCCAACGTCCTGACTTTC
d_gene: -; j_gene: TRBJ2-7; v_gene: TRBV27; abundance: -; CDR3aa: CASSLKPETATYEQYF; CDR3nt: TGTGCCAGCAGTTTAAAGCCCGAAACCGCTACCTACGAGCAGTACTTC
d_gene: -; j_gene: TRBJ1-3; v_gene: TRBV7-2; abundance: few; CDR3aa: CASSFERFSAGNTIYF; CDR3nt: TGTGCCAGCAGTTTTGAACGTTTCTCGGCCGGAAACACCATATATTTT
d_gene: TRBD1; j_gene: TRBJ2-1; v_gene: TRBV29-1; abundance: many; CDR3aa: CSVYDRGYEQFF; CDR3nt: TGCAGCGTCTACGACAGGGGGTATGAGCAGTTCTTC
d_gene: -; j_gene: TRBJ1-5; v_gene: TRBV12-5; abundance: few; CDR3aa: CASGFQLCLVGQPQHF; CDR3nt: TGTGCTAGTGGTTTCCAACTCTGTCTGGTGGGCCAGCCCCAGCATTTT
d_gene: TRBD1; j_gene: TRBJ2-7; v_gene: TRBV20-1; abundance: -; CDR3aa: CSAPARDRRAYEQYF; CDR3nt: TGCAGTGCTCCCGCTAGGGACAGGAGGGCCTACGAGCAGTACTTC
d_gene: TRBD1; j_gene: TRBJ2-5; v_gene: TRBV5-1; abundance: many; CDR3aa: CASSLWGQIQETQYF; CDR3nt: TGCGCCAGCAGCTTGTGGGGACAGATACAAGAGACCCAGTACTTC
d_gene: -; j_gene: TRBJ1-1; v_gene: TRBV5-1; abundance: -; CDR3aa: CASRAVGDAEAFF; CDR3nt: TGCGCCAGCCGGGCGGTGGGGGACGCTGAAGCTTTCTTT
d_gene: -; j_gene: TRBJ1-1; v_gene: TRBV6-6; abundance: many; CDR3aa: CASSENRDHEAFF; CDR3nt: TGTGCCAGCAGTGAGAACCGGGACCATGAAGCTTTCTTT
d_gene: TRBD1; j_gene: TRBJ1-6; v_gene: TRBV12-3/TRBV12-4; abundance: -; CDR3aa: CASSLGFSAGGGSPLHF; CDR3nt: TGTGCCAGCAGTTTGGGTTTTTCGGCAGGGGGAGGATCACCCCTCCACTTT
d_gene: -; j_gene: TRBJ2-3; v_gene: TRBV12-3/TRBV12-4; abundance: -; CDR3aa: CASSLDRNTDTQYF; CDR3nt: TGTGCCAGCAGTTTAGACAGGAACACAGATACGCAGTATTTT
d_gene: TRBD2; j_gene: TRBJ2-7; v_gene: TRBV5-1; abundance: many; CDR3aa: CASSLDGSGRSRSYEQYF; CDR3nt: TGCGCCAGCAGCTTGGATGGTAGCGGGAGGTCGAGGTCCTACGAGCAGTACTTC
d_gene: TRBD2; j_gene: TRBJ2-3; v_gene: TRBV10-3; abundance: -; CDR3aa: CAISKSGTSGSTDTQYF; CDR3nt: TGTGCCATCAGTAAGTCGGGGACTAGCGGAAGCACAGATACGCAGTATTTT
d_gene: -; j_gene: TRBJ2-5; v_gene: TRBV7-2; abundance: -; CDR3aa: CASSPPGAETQYF; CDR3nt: TGTGCCAGCAGCCCTCCAGGTGCAGAGACCCAGTACTTC
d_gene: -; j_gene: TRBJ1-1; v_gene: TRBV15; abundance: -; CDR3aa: CATSRNRVNTEALF; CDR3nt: TGTGCCACCAGCAGAAATCGAGTGAACACTGAAGCTCTCTTT